This T cell receptor beta chain was captured by sequencing in a study of blood T cell repertoires in COVID-19. Study information: COVID-19 samples, acute and convalescent, were from the United States, Italy and Spain. PBMCs, B-cell-depleted T cells, or T cells provided the cDNA or gDNA that made up the material.

After removal of 5 bases from V and 4 bases from J, the junction contained 8 bases not matched to a gene. Germline values: CDR1 MNHEY, CDR2 SMNVEV (reference sequence). This CDR3 has 15 amino acids. Clones were sequenced by immunoSEQ multiplex PCR, and TCRdb holds only the in-frame ones, with some missing. The sample has under 200,000 clones, approximately 80% seen once; the top ten hold approximately 1.4%. The clonotype originates from a human donor in a cohort sampled during active COVID-19. The rearrangement joins TRBV27 to TRBJ2-7; 10 nucleotides match TRBD1. The material sequenced was peripheral blood. The CDR3 is CASSADGTGVYEQYF. In nucleotides, the CDR3 is TGTGCCAGCAGTGCCGACGGGACAGGGGTTTACGAGCAGTACTTC.